This T cell receptor beta chain was sequenced for a study of cytomegalovirus exposure and HLA in healthy donors. The wider study: A prior analysis found about 110 million unique TCR beta sequences from around 180 million T cells.

This PCR relied on a set of 60 Vbeta primers and 13 Jbeta primers. Profiled with immunoSEQ multiplex PCR; TCRdb holds only in-frame clones, not every one. This table has approximately 99,000 clones, about 80% appearing once. Germline CDR1 is MNHEY and CDR2 is SVGAGI. Trimming pared 0 bases from V and 5 bases from J, leaving 16 bases between. The CDR3 consists of 16 residues. This chain links TRBV6-5 with TRBJ1-1, with a weak D call TRBD1 (6 bases). Sample: PBMCs. The source is a male donor in good health and CMV-seropositive. As DNA, the CDR3 is TGTGCCAGCAGTTACTCCCTACAGGGAATCGCGACTGAAGCTTTCTTT. Amino acids: CASSYSLQGIATEAFF.